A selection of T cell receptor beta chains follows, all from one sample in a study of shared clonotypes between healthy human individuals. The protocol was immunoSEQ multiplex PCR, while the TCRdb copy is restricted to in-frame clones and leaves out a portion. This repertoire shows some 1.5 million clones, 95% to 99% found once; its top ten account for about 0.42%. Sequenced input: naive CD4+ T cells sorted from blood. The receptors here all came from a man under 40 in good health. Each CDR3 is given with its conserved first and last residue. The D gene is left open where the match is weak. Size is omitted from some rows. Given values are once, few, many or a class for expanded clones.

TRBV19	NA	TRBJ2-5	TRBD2	CASSKRTSDQETQYF	TGTGCCAGTAGTAAACGGACTAGCGACCAAGAGACCCAGTACTTC
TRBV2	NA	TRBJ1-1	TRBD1	CASNGQGLNTEAFF	TGTGCCAGCAACGGACAGGGGTTGAACACTGAAGCTTTCTTT
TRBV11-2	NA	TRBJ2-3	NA	CASSLLRARGTDTQYF	TGTGCCAGCAGCTTACTCCGGGCCAGGGGAACAGATACGCAGTATTTT
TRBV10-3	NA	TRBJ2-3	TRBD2	CATMGLAGGGDTQYF	TGTGCCACCATGGGACTAGCGGGAGGAGGAGATACGCAGTATTTT
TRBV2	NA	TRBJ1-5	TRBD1	CASSREGTGFGQPQHF	TGTGCCAGCAGTCGAGAGGGGACAGGATTCGGTCAGCCCCAGCATTTT
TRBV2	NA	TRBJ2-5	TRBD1	CASRENRGRTETQYF	TGTGCCAGCAGGGAAAACAGGGGGCGCACGGAGACCCAGTACTTC
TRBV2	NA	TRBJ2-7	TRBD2	CASSQGTSGAF	TGTGCCAGCAGTCAGGGGACTAGCGGGGCCTTC
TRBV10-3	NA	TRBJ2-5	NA	CAISESSLAAQETQYF	TGTGCCATCAGTGAGTCATCATTAGCGGCCCAAGAGACCCAGTACTTC
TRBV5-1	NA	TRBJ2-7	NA	CASSLRSRTTRVTYEQYF	TGCGCCAGCAGCTTGAGATCTAGGACGACGCGGGTCACCTACGAGCAGTACTTC
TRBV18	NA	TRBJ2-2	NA	CASSPKGPGVNTGELFF	TGTGCCAGCTCACCGAAGGGACCCGGAGTTAACACCGGGGAGCTGTTTTTT
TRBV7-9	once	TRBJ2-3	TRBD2	CASSLLFRGRVADTQYF	TGTGCCAGCAGCTTACTCTTTCGCGGGAGGGTTGCAGATACGCAGTATTTT
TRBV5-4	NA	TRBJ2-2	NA	CASSWKGPNTGELFF	TGTGCCAGCAGCTGGAAGGGACCGAACACCGGGGAGCTGTTTTTT